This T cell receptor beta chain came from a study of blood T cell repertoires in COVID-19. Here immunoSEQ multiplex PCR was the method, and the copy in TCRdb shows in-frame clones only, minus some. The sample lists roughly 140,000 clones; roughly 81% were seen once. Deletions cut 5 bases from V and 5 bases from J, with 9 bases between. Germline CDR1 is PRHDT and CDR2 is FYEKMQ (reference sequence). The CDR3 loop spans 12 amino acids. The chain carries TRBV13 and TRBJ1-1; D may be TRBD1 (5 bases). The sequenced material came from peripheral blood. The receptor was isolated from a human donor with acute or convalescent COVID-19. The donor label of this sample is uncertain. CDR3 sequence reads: CASSAQGTEAFF. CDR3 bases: TGTGCCAGCAGCGCCCAGGGAACTGAAGCTTTCTTT.